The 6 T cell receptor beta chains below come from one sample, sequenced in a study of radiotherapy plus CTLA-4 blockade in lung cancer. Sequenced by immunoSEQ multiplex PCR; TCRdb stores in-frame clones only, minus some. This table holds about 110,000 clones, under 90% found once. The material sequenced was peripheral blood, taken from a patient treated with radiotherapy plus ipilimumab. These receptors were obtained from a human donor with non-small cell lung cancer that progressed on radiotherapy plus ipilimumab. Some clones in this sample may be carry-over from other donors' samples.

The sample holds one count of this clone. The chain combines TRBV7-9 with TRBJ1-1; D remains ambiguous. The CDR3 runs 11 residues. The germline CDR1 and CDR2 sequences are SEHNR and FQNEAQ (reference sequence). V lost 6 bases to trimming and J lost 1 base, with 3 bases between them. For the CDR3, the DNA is TGTGCCAGCAGTCAGAACACTGAAGCTTTCTTT. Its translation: CASSQNTEAFF.

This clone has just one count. The CDR3 loop reads CASSSSRDSYEQYF. The CDR3, as DNA: TGTGCCAGCAGCTCGTCCCGGGACAGTTACGAGCAGTACTTC. The chain employs TRBV7-2 and TRBJ2-7, with 7 bases that match TRBD1. The CDR3 is 14 amino acids. With 4 bases clipped from V and 4 bases from J, the junction kept 7 bases outside the gene matches. Germline CDR1 SGHTA, CDR2 FQGNSA.

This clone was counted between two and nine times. The DNA of the CDR3 is TGTGCCAGCAGTGAGGTCCGTCGATTAATGGGAAACACCATATATTTT. Amino acids: CASSEVRRLMGNTIYF. The chain has TRBV6-1 and TRBJ1-3, with D unresolved. In germline, CDR1 is MNHNS, CDR2 SASEGT. The V gene lost 3 bases and the J gene lost 4 bases, with 16 bases spanning the gap. The CDR3 is 16 amino acids.

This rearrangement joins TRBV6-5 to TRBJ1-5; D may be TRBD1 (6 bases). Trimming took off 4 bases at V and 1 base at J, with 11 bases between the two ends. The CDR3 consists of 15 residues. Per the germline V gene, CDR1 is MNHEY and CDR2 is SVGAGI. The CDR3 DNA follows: TGTGCCAGCAGTTTTTCCAGGGGAAGCAATCAGCCCCAGCATTTT. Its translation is CASSFSRGSNQPQHF.

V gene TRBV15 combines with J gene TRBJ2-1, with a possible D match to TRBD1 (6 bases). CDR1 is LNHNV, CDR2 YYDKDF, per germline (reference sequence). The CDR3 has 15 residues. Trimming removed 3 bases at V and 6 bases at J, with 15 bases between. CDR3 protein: CATSRGAGGRNEQFF. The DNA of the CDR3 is TGTGCCACCAGCAGGGGGGCAGGCGGCCGCAATGAGCAGTTCTTC.

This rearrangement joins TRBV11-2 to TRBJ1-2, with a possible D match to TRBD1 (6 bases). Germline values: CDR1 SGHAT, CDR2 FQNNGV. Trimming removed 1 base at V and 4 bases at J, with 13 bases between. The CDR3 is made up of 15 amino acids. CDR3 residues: CASSLGTGTSYGYTF. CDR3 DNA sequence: TGTGCCAGCAGCTTAGGGACCGGGACAAGCTATGGCTACACCTTC.